The 9 T cell receptor beta chains reported below all come from one sample, sequenced in a study of control samples from healthy donors and cancer patients. The data were produced by immunoSEQ multiplex PCR, yet TCRdb's version contains in-frame clones alone and is incomplete. The sample records 120,000 or so clones, around 92% being singletons. The sample taken for sequencing was blood. The receptor source for this set is a man aged 45-65 years in good health.

J is TRBJ1-5 and V is TRBV15; 8 bases are a match to TRBD1. The germline V gene has CDR1 LNHNV and CDR2 YYDKDF (reference sequence). The CDR3 is 16 amino acids. V was pared by 0 bases and J by 5 bases, with 6 bases of the junction left unmatched. DNA for the CDR3: TGTGCCACCAGCAGAGAATCCAGGGGGCTTGATCAGCCCCAGCATTTT. It codes for CATSRESRGLDQPQHF.

This chain uses TRBV15 with TRBJ1-3; D gene uncertain. Germline values: CDR1 LNHNV, CDR2 YYDKDF (reference sequence). There are 16 residues in the CDR3. Between the trimmed V and J ends, which lost 0 bases and 0 bases, there was a span of 9 bases. In DNA, the CDR3 is TGTGCCACCAGCAGAGATCGAGAGTACTCTGGAAACACCATATATTTT. Translated: CATSRDREYSGNTIYF. Looking up the rest from reference TRBV15 and TRBJ1-3 gives the full variable domain: DAMVIQNPRYQVTQFGKPVTLSCSQTLNHNVMYWYQQKSSQAPKLLFHYYDKDFNNEADTPDNFQSRRPNTSFCFLDIRSPGLGDTAMYLCATSRDREYSGNTIYFGEGSWLTVV.

V gene TRBV19 combines with J gene TRBJ1-2; 8 nucleotides agree with TRBD1. V gave up 5 bases and J gave up 0 bases; unmatched junction bases: 5. The CDR3 is 15 residues long. CDR1 is LNHDA and CDR2 is SQIVND in the germline V gene (reference sequence). The CDR3 DNA is TGTGCCAGTAGTTTCCAGGGGGCCGCTAACTATGGCTACACCTTC. It is translated as CASSFQGAANYGYTF. The entire variable domain, with the rest obtained from reference TRBV19 and TRBJ1-2, is as follows: DGGITQSPKYLFRKEGQNVTLSCEQNLNHDAMYWYRQDPGQGLRLIYYSQIVNDFQKGDIAEGYSVSREKKESFPLTVTSAQKNPTAFYLCASSFQGAANYGYTFGSGTRLTVV.

The V and J genes are TRBV18 and TRBJ1-2; D uncertain. CDR1 and CDR2 from the germline V gene are KGHSH and LQKENI. Trimming shortened V by 0 bases and J by 2 bases, and 4 bases separated the two germline ends. The length of the CDR3 is 13 residues. The CDR3 is CASSPPGNYGYTF. DNA for the CDR3: TGTGCCAGCTCACCACCAGGCAACTATGGCTACACCTTC.

The chain couples TRBV30 to TRBJ2-7, with D possibly TRBD1 on 6 matching bases. The CDR3 consists of 14 residues. Trimming pared 3 bases from V and 2 bases from J, leaving 14 bases between. Per germline, CDR1 GTSNPN and CDR2 SVGIG (reference sequence). CDR3 sequence reads: CAWREQGSTYEQYF. The CDR3 DNA follows: TGTGCCTGGAGAGAGCAGGGGAGCACCTACGAGCAGTACTTC.

The J gene is TRBJ2-2, the V gene TRBV10-3, with 8 bases that match TRBD1. Germline V lookup: CDR1 ENHRY, CDR2 SYGVKD. The CDR3 covers 18 residues. The trim removed 10 bases at V and 4 bases at J, leaving 20 bases unmatched. Here the CDR3 DNA reads TGTGCCACAGCAAAGGGGACAGGACAGGCCCGGGGCACCGGGGAGCTGTTTTTT. This translates into CATAKGTGQARGTGELFF.

Written as DNA, the CDR3 is TGTGCCAGCAGTTACGCGGGAGTCTATGGCTACACCTTC. It codes for CASSYAGVYGYTF. This chain links TRBV6-2 or TRBV6-3 with TRBJ1-2; no reliable D call. Trimming stripped 2 bases from V and 4 bases from J, with 8 bases between. Germline CDR1 is MNHEY and CDR2 is SVGEGT. The CDR3 loop spans 13 amino acids.

This clone was found once. The chain carries TRBV12-3 or TRBV12-4 and TRBJ1-2; perhaps TRBD1 as D (6 bases). The CDR3 is made up of 12 amino acids. V lost 4 bases and J lost 5, with 8 bases in between. The CDR3 region is CASSSGQYGYTF. CDR3 bases: TGTGCCAGCAGTTCAGGACAGTATGGCTACACCTTC.

In this sample, this clone turned up once. The chain uses TRBV9 and TRBJ1-1; 12 bases agree with TRBD1. This CDR3 contains 16 residues. V lost 3 bases, J lost 5 bases, and 8 bases stayed unmatched. Looked up from germline, CDR1 is SGDLS and CDR2 is YYNGEE. CDR3 DNA: TGTGCCAGCAGCGAGATGGGACAGGGGGCATTGACTGAAGCTTTCTTT. The encoded protein is CASSEMGQGALTEAFF.